This T cell receptor beta chain came from a study of blood T cell repertoires in COVID-19. On the study more broadly: Donors in the United States, Italy and Spain gave samples during acute or convalescent COVID-19. PBMCs, B-cell-depleted T cells, or T cells provided the cDNA or gDNA that made up the material.

Per the study methods: Reference gene primer amplification gave nucleated cell count estimates. The repertoire was sequenced with immunoSEQ multiplex PCR; TCRdb's copy has only in-frame clones and lacks some. V and J calls and clone size are those listed in that table; D and trimming were worked out from the DNA. The sample shows 200,000 to 300,000 clones, 70% to 85% of them seen only once. J was trimmed by 5 bases and V by 8 bases; bases with no gene match: 8. The CDR3 spans 13 residues. Germline V gene lookup returns CDR1 MNHEY and CDR2 SMNVEV (reference sequence). Sequencing was done on a sample of peripheral blood. The chain links TRBV27 to TRBJ1-1; 7 bases match TRBD1. The TCR sequence derives from an elderly woman with acute or convalescent COVID-19. The DNA of the CDR3 is TGTGCCAGCCGTTCAGGGGGTAGGACTGAAGCTTTCTTT. Its translation is CASRSGGRTEAFF.